The 5 T cell receptor beta chains below all came from one sample that was sequenced in a study of blood T cell repertoires in COVID-19. Clones were read by immunoSEQ multiplex PCR, and TCRdb kept only the in-frame ones, dropping some. This sample has over 200,000 clones, with about 83% found just once. Source material: peripheral blood. These receptors were obtained from a woman aged 25 to 39 with COVID-19, enrolled during active disease.

The chain carries TRBV5-6 and TRBJ2-5; the D gene is possibly TRBD2 (6 bases). Germline V gene lookup returns CDR1 SGHDT and CDR2 YYEEEE. The CDR3 consists of 17 residues. The V end was cut by 0 bases, the J end by 5 bases, with 20 bases between. Here the CDR3 reads CASSLATLSRGGETQYF. The CDR3 DNA reads as TGTGCCAGCAGCTTGGCAACCCTCTCGCGGGGCGGGGAGACCCAGTACTTC.

V and J are TRBV9 and TRBJ2-1; 10 bases fit TRBD2. There are 17 residues in the CDR3. Per germline, CDR1 SGDLS and CDR2 YYNGEE. Trimming cost V 4 bases and J 3 bases; bases outside gene matches: 10. The CDR3 DNA reads as TGTGCCAGCAGCACGAGTCCCCTAGCGGGAGACTACAATGAGCAGTTCTTC. Translation: CASSTSPLAGDYNEQFF.

This clone occurred a few times. CDR3 protein: CASSRDRGTGELFF. The CDR3 DNA is TGTGCCAGTAGTAGGGACAGGGGGACCGGGGAGCTGTTTTTT. V usage is TRBV19 and J usage is TRBJ2-2; 11 bases agree with TRBD1. Germline assignment: CDR1 LNHDA and CDR2 SQIVND (reference sequence). Germline trimming cut 4 bases from V and 5 bases from J; bases unmatched to any gene: 0. The CDR3 covers 14 residues.

V and J are TRBV7-2 and TRBJ1-2; D possibly corresponds to TRBD1 (6 bases). Germline lookup yields CDR1 SGHTA and CDR2 FQGNSA. The CDR3 length is 14 residues. V lost 7 bases to trimming and J lost 8 bases, with 20 bases between them. In DNA, the CDR3 is TGTGCCAGCACGCCACAGGGATTCGTTAGGGGCTACACCTTC. This gives the protein CASTPQGFVRGYTF.

The CDR3 nucleotides read TGTGCCATCAGGGGGGACAGGGTTACTGAAGCTTTCTTT. Its translation: CAIRGDRVTEAFF. This sequence joins TRBV10-3 and TRBJ1-1; 9 positions match TRBD1. Germline assignment: CDR1 ENHRY and CDR2 SYGVKD. There are 13 residues in the CDR3. Losses at the gene ends were 6 bases for V and 5 bases for J; bases not matched to a gene: 4.